The rows below give T cell receptor beta chains drawn from one sample of a study of stem cell transplantation in POMP-related autoinflammatory disease. Measured with immunoSEQ multiplex PCR; TCRdb has only the in-frame clones, and not every one. Of more than 25,000 clones listed, about 90% are singletons. This material consisted of CD4+ T cells from PBMCs, taken before stem cell transplantation. All receptors come from a human donor with POMP-related autoinflammation and immune dysregulation (PRAID). Each CDR3 is given with its conserved first and last residue. D genes are given only for firm matches. Rows may omit the clone size; those that give it use once, few, many or a size class.

V gene	clone size	J gene	D gene	CDR3 DNA	CDR3 protein
TRBV6-1	-	TRBJ1-4	-	TGTGCCAGCAGTTATAGGTCCGAAAAACTGTTTTTT	CASSYRSEKLFF
TRBV6-5	-	TRBJ2-2	TRBD1	TGTGCCAGCAGTTACGGACTTAACAGGGGAACCGGGGAGCTGTTTTTT	CASSYGLNRGTGELFF
TRBV6-6	-	TRBJ1-1	-	TGTGCCAGCAGTTACCGCGGACAATCACAAATAGCTTTCTTT	CASSYRGQSQIAFF
TRBV6-1	-	TRBJ2-5	-	TGTGCCAGCAGTGAAGGAGCGCCAACCGGGACCCAGTACTTC	CASSEGAPTGTQYF
TRBV5-1	-	TRBJ2-3	-	TGCGCCAGCAGCTTGGCGCGGGGAGATACGCAGTATTTT	CASSLARGDTQYF
TRBV6-5	-	TRBJ1-6	-	TGTGCCAGCAGTTACGGCAATACTAATTCACCCCTCCACTTT	CASSYGNTNSPLHF
TRBV4-1	-	TRBJ2-5	-	TGCGCCAGCAGCCAAGCCGGGTGGAGGGAGACCCAGTACTTC	CASSQAGWRETQYF
TRBV10-3	-	TRBJ2-3	-	TGTGCCATCAGTGAGTCGATCTTCGGTCAGCTTGAAAGCACAGATACGCAGTATTTT	CAISESIFGQLESTDTQYF
TRBV19	-	TRBJ2-2	-	TGTGCCAGTAGTATACAGGGGTTCACCGGGGAGCTGTTTTTT	CASSIQGFTGELFF
TRBV4-1	-	TRBJ2-7	-	TGCGCCAGCAGCCAAGACCCTTGGTACGAGCAGTACTTC	CASSQDPWYEQYF
TRBV7-6	-	TRBJ2-3	TRBD1	TGTGCCAGCAGCTCGGGACAGGGGCCAGGGCGCGATACGCAGTATTTT	CASSSGQGPGRDTQYF
TRBV5-6	-	TRBJ2-6	-	TGTGCCAGCAGCTTATGGGGGGCCGGGGCCAACGTCCTGACTTTC	CASSLWGAGANVLTF
TRBV18	-	TRBJ2-2	TRBD1	TGTGCCAGCTCACCCTACTCCGGACAGGTCGGCACCGGGGAGCTGTTTTTT	CASSPYSGQVGTGELFF
TRBV7-9	-	TRBJ1-3	TRBD1	TGTGCCAGCAGCTTCCGGACAGGCTCTGGAAACACCATATATTTT	CASSFRTGSGNTIYF
TRBV6-6	-	TRBJ2-1	TRBD2	TGTGCCAGCATCGACTCAGCAGCGGGAGGGCCGACTGAGCAGTTCTTC	CASIDSAAGGPTEQFF
TRBV11-3	-	TRBJ2-3	-	TGTGCCAGCAGCTTCCTGGGAGATACGCAGTATTTT	CASSFLGDTQYF
TRBV5-1	-	TRBJ2-7	-	TGCGCCAGCAGCCCGGGACACGAGCAGTACTTC	CASSPGHEQYF
TRBV28	-	TRBJ2-1	-	TGTGCCAGCAGGTTACAGGGATTTGAGCAGTTCTTC	CASRLQGFEQFF
TRBV5-4	few	TRBJ1-2	-	TGTGCCAGCAGCCCCGCCGGGATCAACTATGGCTACACCTTC	CASSPAGINYGYTF
TRBV4-1	-	TRBJ2-7	-	TGCGCCAGCAGCCAAGATGGCAGAGCCTACGAGCAGTACTTC	CASSQDGRAYEQYF
TRBV15	once	TRBJ2-7	-	TGTGCCACCAGCAGAGATGAAGGGGTTCTGTACGAGCAGTACTTC	CATSRDEGVLYEQYF
TRBV7-2	-	TRBJ2-7	TRBD2	TGTGCCAGCAGCTTAGCGGGGGGGTACGAGCAGTACTTC	CASSLAGGYEQYF
TRBV4-1	-	TRBJ2-5	TRBD2	TGCGCCAGCAGCCAAGGGACTAGCGGGGGGGTTCGGGAGACCCAGTACTTC	CASSQGTSGGVRETQYF
TRBV5-1	-	TRBJ2-7	-	TGCGCCAGCAGCTTAGTGTATGACGGTTCCTACGAGCAGTACTTC	CASSLVYDGSYEQYF
TRBV5-1	-	TRBJ1-1	-	TGCGCCAGCAGCGACAGCGGATTGAACACTGAAGCTTTCTTT	CASSDSGLNTEAFF
TRBV2	-	TRBJ2-7	-	TGTGCCAGCAGACGGACACCCTCCTACGAGCAGTACTTC	CASRRTPSYEQYF
TRBV4-1	-	TRBJ2-3	TRBD1	TGCGCCAGCAGCCAAGATGGCAGGGGGAGAGGGGTTGCAGATACGCAGTATTTT	CASSQDGRGRGVADTQYF
TRBV15	few	TRBJ1-5	TRBD1	TGTGCCACCAGCAGAGTTTCAGGGGGCGGTCAGCCCCAGCATTTT	CATSRVSGGGQPQHF
TRBV6-6	-	TRBJ2-2	TRBD2	TGTGCCAGCAGCACTAGCGGGAGGGCGAGGACCGAGGAGCTGTTTTTT	CASSTSGRARTEELFF
TRBV5-1	few	TRBJ1-2	TRBD1	TGCGCCAGCAGCTTGGAGGGACAGGGGGTTGATGGCTACACCTTC	CASSLEGQGVDGYTF
TRBV29-1	-	TRBJ2-3	-	TGCAGCGTTGATTCACCCCCTGGCACAGATACGCAGTATTTT	CSVDSPPGTDTQYF
TRBV5-1	-	TRBJ2-7	-	TGCGCCAGCAGCTTGACCGGGAGTATGAACGAGCAGTACTTC	CASSLTGSMNEQYF
TRBV4-1	-	TRBJ2-7	-	TGCGCCAGCAGCCAAGGACGGACCGAGCAGTACTTC	CASSQGRTEQYF
TRBV7-9	-	TRBJ2-7	-	TGTGCCAGCAGCCGGGGACGGGATTACGAGCAGTACTTC	CASSRGRDYEQYF
TRBV29-1	-	TRBJ1-4	-	TGCAGCGTTTCGACAGTACGAAATGAAAAACTGTTTTTT	CSVSTVRNEKLFF
TRBV5-4	-	TRBJ1-2	-	TGTGCCAGCAGCTTAGACGGGTGGGGCTATGGCTACACCTTC	CASSLDGWGYGYTF
TRBV16	-	TRBJ1-4	TRBD1	TGTGCCAGCAGCCCCTTGGGACAGGGTGCCCTCAGAGTCGAAAAACTGTTTTTT	CASSPLGQGALRVEKLFF
TRBV5-1	once	TRBJ1-2	-	TGCGCCAGCAGCTTAGAAAGGGAGGGCTACACCTTC	CASSLEREGYTF
TRBV27	-	TRBJ2-3	-	TGTGCCAGCAGCAGGCCCCCAGGTATCTCTAGCACAGATACGCAGTATTTT	CASSRPPGISSTDTQYF
TRBV5-1	-	TRBJ2-7	TRBD1	TGCGCCAGCAGCGGGGGGACAGGCGGTTACGAGCAGTACTTC	CASSGGTGGYEQYF
TRBV2	-	TRBJ1-6	-	TGTGCCAGCACGGTAAATAATTCACCCCTCCACTTT	CASTVNNSPLHF
TRBV11-2	-	TRBJ2-3	-	TGTGCCAGCAGGGAATCCAACGCGGCCCCGGCAGATACGCAGTATTTT	CASRESNAAPADTQYF
TRBV19	few	TRBJ1-2	-	TGTGCCAGTAGTATAAGCAGGCCGGGTGGCTACACCTTC	CASSISRPGGYTF